The 28 T cell receptor beta chains reported below all come from one sample, sequenced in a study of blood T cell repertoires in COVID-19. The assay was immunoSEQ multiplex PCR, and TCRdb's table has in-frame clones only and misses some. This sample has 30,000 to 45,000 clones, with about 88% found just once. Source material: peripheral blood. The receptors were gathered from a man between 60 and 75 years old with active COVID-19.

V and J are TRBV11-3 and TRBJ2-1; TRBD2 agrees at 10 bases. V trimming: 5 bases; J trimming: 4 bases; junction bases outside the gene matches: 11. Germline CDR1 reads SGHNT; CDR2 reads YENEEA. The CDR3 spans 17 residues. CDR3 amino acids: CASSGGPIAGGYNEQFF. In nucleotides, the CDR3 is TGTGCCAGCAGCGGAGGGCCTATAGCGGGAGGATACAATGAGCAGTTCTTC.

The chain has TRBV28 and TRBJ2-7; D might be TRBD1 (6 bases). CDR1 and CDR2 from the germline V gene are MDHEN and SYDVKM. This CDR3 has 14 amino acids. With 6 bases removed from V and 5 bases from J, the gap between germline ends came to 17 bases. CDR3 in DNA: TGTGCCAGCAGCGGAACTACAGGGTCCCACGAGCAGTACTTC. It specifies CASSGTTGSHEQYF.

This rearrangement joins TRBV4-1 to TRBJ2-5; 11 positions match TRBD2. The CDR3 is made up of 16 amino acids. V lost 1 base and J lost 5; bases outside the gene matches: 6. In germline, CDR1 is MGHRA, CDR2 YSYEKL. This chain's CDR3 is CASSQGGTSGGETQYF. DNA of the CDR3: TGCGCCAGCAGCCAAGGGGGGACTAGCGGTGGGGAGACCCAGTACTTC.

This sequence joins TRBV2 and TRBJ2-1, with TRBD2 matching 13 bases. V lost 4 bases and J lost 9; bases outside the gene matches: 3. Germline V lookup: CDR1 SNHLY, CDR2 FYNNEI. The CDR3 is made up of 14 amino acids. The CDR3 DNA reads as TGTGCCAGCAGTGGGACTAGCGGGAGATCTGAGCAGTTCTTC. The encoded protein is CASSGTSGRSEQFF.

The chain recombines TRBV7-8 with TRBJ1-3; 8 positions match TRBD1. With 5 bases clipped from V and 0 bases from J, the junction kept 9 bases outside the gene matches. Germline V CDR1 and CDR2: SGHVS, FQNEAQ. The CDR3 consists of 17 residues. CDR3 DNA: TGTGCCAGCAGCAGCTCCGGGACAGGCCACTCTGGAAACACCATATATTTT. It is translated as CASSSSGTGHSGNTIYF.

The V gene is TRBV10-3, the J gene TRBJ2-7; 9 bases are a match to TRBD2. The CDR3 has 14 residues. In germline, CDR1 is ENHRY, CDR2 SYGVKD. The junction had 7 bases not matched to a gene; V was cut back by 4 bases and J by 6 bases. In DNA form, the CDR3 reads TGTGCCATCAGTGGGCCTAGCGGGATGAGCGAGCAGTACTTC. Translation: CAISGPSGMSEQYF.

The rearrangement links TRBV19 to TRBJ1-1; 9 positions agree with TRBD1. V shed 6 bases, J shed 6 bases, and the junction held 5 bases outside the gene matches. The CDR3 sequence is 13 residues long. Germline CDR1 LNHDA, CDR2 SQIVND (reference sequence). The CDR3 is CASRRDREAEAFF. Here the CDR3 DNA reads TGTGCCAGTAGGAGGGACAGGGAGGCTGAAGCTTTCTTT.

This chain connects TRBV6-1 to TRBJ2-7; TRBD1 aligns across 7 bases. The CDR3 is made up of 14 amino acids. Germline values: CDR1 MNHNS, CDR2 SASEGT. After removal of 1 base from V and 0 bases from J, the junction contained 0 bases not matched to a gene. For the CDR3, the DNA is TGTGCCAGCAGTGAAGGGGACAGCTCCTACGAGCAGTACTTC. The encoded protein is CASSEGDSSYEQYF.

The chain's CDR3 is CASSSGTNTEAFF. CDR3 sequence (DNA): TGTGCCAGCAGTAGCGGGACGAACACTGAAGCTTTCTTT. The V gene is TRBV6-6, the J gene TRBJ1-1; tentative D call: TRBD1 (5 bases). Per the germline V gene, CDR1 is MNHNY and CDR2 is SVGAGI (reference sequence). The V and J ends lost 5 bases and 1 base respectively, with 8 bases between them. CDR3 length: 13 residues.

The chain combines TRBV3-1 (or the pseudogene TRBV3-2) with TRBJ2-2, with 8 bases that match TRBD1. V shed 0 bases and J 4 bases; nucleotides not matched to a gene: 7. The CDR3 consists of 17 residues. CDR1 is LGHDT and CDR2 is YNNKEL in the germline V gene (reference sequence). For the CDR3, the DNA is TGTGCCAGCAGCCAAGATACAGGACAGGGTCTCACCGGGGAGCTGTTTTTT. It yields the protein CASSQDTGQGLTGELFF.

The gene calls are TRBV4-1 and TRBJ2-3; maybe TRBD1 (5 bases). The V and J ends lost 0 bases and 0 bases respectively, with 13 bases between them. Germline V gene sequence: CDR1 MGHRA, CDR2 YSYEKL. CDR3 length: 17 amino acids. This CDR3 reads CASSQDQGGTSTDTQYF. Here the CDR3 DNA reads TGCGCCAGCAGCCAAGATCAGGGCGGCACTAGCACAGATACGCAGTATTTT.

The rearrangement links TRBV5-1 to TRBJ2-3, with 8 bases identical to TRBD2. Germline CDR1 reads SGHRS; CDR2 reads YFSETQ. V was clipped by 4 bases and J by 0 bases; unmatched bases: 4. The CDR3 consists of 15 residues. The CDR3 sequence: CASSPGRASTDTQYF. As DNA, the CDR3 is TGCGCCAGCAGCCCCGGGAGGGCCAGCACAGATACGCAGTATTTT.

The rearrangement joins TRBV19 to TRBJ2-7; 8 nucleotides agree with TRBD1. Germline CDR1 reads LNHDA; CDR2 reads SQIVND (reference sequence). There are 15 residues in the CDR3. V shed 4 bases and J 3 bases; nucleotides not matched to a gene: 8. The chain's CDR3 is CASSTRQGTFYEQYF. CDR3 coding DNA: TGTGCCAGTAGTACCAGACAGGGGACCTTCTACGAGCAGTACTTC.

The rearrangement links TRBV29-1 to TRBJ1-1, with 7 positions matching TRBD1. The CDR3 length is 15 residues. The V segment lost 1 base and the J segment 1 base; nucleotides outside the gene matches: 6. Germline V gene data show CDR1 as SQVTM and CDR2 as ANQGSEA. The DNA of the CDR3 is TGCAGCGTTGAAGGAACAGGGGTATCGAACACTGAAGCTTTCTTT. It codes for CSVEGTGVSNTEAFF.

The rearrangement uses TRBV4-3 and TRBJ1-2, with 8 bases identical to TRBD1. After removal of 3 bases from V and 4 bases from J, the junction contained 7 bases not matched to a gene. Germline assignment: CDR1 LGHNA and CDR2 YSLEER. CDR3 length equals 15 residues. CDR3 coding DNA: TGCGCCAGCAGCCAGGTCGCAACAGGGGGCTATGGCTACACCTTC. This sequence encodes CASSQVATGGYGYTF.

The CDR3 sequence is CASSPSPDEQYF. The CDR3 DNA reads as TGTGCCAGCAGCCCCAGTCCCGACGAGCAGTACTTC. This sequence joins TRBV5-6 and TRBJ2-7, with D unresolved. From germline, CDR1 is SGHDT and CDR2 YYEEEE. V was trimmed by 4 bases and J by 5 bases, leaving 10 bases between them. CDR3 length equals 12 residues.

The chain uses TRBV5-6 and TRBJ2-1; D perhaps matches TRBD2 (5 bases). Germline CDR1 is SGHDT and CDR2 is YYEEEE. The CDR3 is 16 residues long. Trimming left V 0 bases short and J 1 base short, with 11 bases between. The CDR3 spells CASSLDVGASYNEQFF. DNA for the CDR3: TGTGCCAGCAGCTTGGACGTGGGAGCTTCCTACAATGAGCAGTTCTTC. The whole variable domain, filled in from reference TRBV5-6 and TRBJ2-1, reads DAGVTQSPTHLIKTRGQQVTLRCSPKSGHDTVSWYQQALGQGPQFIFQYYEEEERQRGNFPDRFSGHQFPNYSSELNVNALLLGDSALYLCASSLDVGASYNEQFFGPGTRLTVL.

This chain uses TRBV5-1 with TRBJ1-4; 9 nucleotides align to TRBD1. CDR1 and CDR2 from the germline V gene are SGHRS and YFSETQ. This CDR3 comprises 13 residues. V was pared by 3 bases and J by 8 bases, with 2 bases of the junction left unmatched. The CDR3: CASSSGQGEKLFF. CDR3 DNA sequence: TGCGCCAGCAGCTCGGGACAGGGAGAAAAACTGTTTTTT.

This clone was detected a few times. The V call is TRBV10-1, the J call TRBJ2-2; 7 bases map to TRBD1. Germline lookup yields CDR1 WNHNN and CDR2 SYGVQD (reference sequence). There are 14 residues in the CDR3. The V segment lost 7 bases and the J segment 1 base; nucleotides outside the gene matches: 3. CDR3 in amino acids: CASMGQLNTGELFF. The CDR3 DNA reads as TGCGCCAGCATGGGACAGCTGAACACCGGGGAGCTGTTTTTT.

The chain joins TRBV10-3 to TRBJ2-7; maybe TRBD2 (5 bases). The CDR3 sequence is 16 residues long. Trimming shortened V by 0 bases and J by 3 bases, and 15 bases separated the two germline ends. Germline V gene sequence: CDR1 ENHRY, CDR2 SYGVKD. This CDR3 reads CAISESGMRGIYEQYF. DNA of the CDR3: TGTGCCATCAGTGAGTCGGGGATGCGAGGGATCTACGAGCAGTACTTC.

The chain joins TRBV6-5 to TRBJ2-1; 8 nucleotides match TRBD2. V lost 5 bases to trimming and J lost 2 bases; unmatched junction nucleotides: 2. This CDR3 contains 14 residues. Germline V lookup: CDR1 MNHEY, CDR2 SVGAGI. The CDR3 sequence: CASSRREAYNEQFF. In nucleotides, the CDR3 is TGTGCCAGCAGTAGGCGGGAGGCCTACAATGAGCAGTTCTTC.

This clone was counted only a few times. The gene calls are TRBV19 and TRBJ2-1; 9 bases align to TRBD2. The CDR3 consists of 14 residues. CDR1 LNHDA and CDR2 SQIVND come from the germline V gene (reference sequence). V trimming: 7 bases; J trimming: 4 bases; junction bases outside the gene matches: 5. CDR3 DNA sequence: TGTGCCAGTAACGCGGGAGGGCCGTACAATGAGCAGTTCTTC. Translating it yields CASNAGGPYNEQFF.

V is TRBV5-1 and J is TRBJ1-4; TRBD1 is a possible D gene (5 bases). The CDR3 length is 15 residues. Germline CDR1 and CDR2: SGHRS and YFSETQ. The V end was cut by 1 base, the J end by 5 bases, with 12 bases between. CDR3 loop: CASSLSGAENEKLFF. DNA for the CDR3: TGCGCCAGCAGCTTGTCTGGGGCCGAAAATGAAAAACTGTTTTTT. The full variable domain, completed using reference TRBV5-1 and TRBJ1-4, is KAGVTQTPRYLIKTRGQQVTLSCSPISGHRSVSWYQQTPGQGLQFLFEYFSETQRNKGNFPGRFSGRQFSNSRSEMNVSTLELGDSALYLCASSLSGAENEKLFFGSGTQLSVL.

The V gene is TRBV9, the J gene TRBJ2-2; 9 bases are a match to TRBD2. This CDR3 region has 17 residues. With V trimmed by 1 base and J by 6 bases, 10 bases remained unmatched. Germline assignment: CDR1 SGDLS and CDR2 YYNGEE. CDR3 in DNA: TGTGCCAGCAGCGTAACCCTAGGGCTAGCGGGACCCGGGGAGCTGTTTTTT. This translates into CASSVTLGLAGPGELFF.

The chain has TRBV19 and TRBJ2-4; 10 positions match TRBD1. The germline V gene has CDR1 LNHDA and CDR2 SQIVND (reference sequence). This CDR3 region has 17 residues. Trimming cost V 6 bases and J 6 bases; bases outside gene matches: 14. CDR3 nucleotide sequence: TGTGCCAGTAGACTAACGGCTGGGACAGGGGACCCAAACATTCAGTACTTC. It is translated as CASRLTAGTGDPNIQYF.

This rearrangement joins TRBV7-9 to TRBJ1-5; D remains unclear. Between the trimmed V and J ends, which lost 5 bases and 5 bases, there was a span of 10 bases. The CDR3 runs to 13 residues. Germline V gene lookup returns CDR1 SEHNR and CDR2 FQNEAQ (reference sequence). The CDR3 DNA follows: TGTGCCAGCAGCCTTCACACAGATCAGCCCCAGCATTTT. Protein: CASSLHTDQPQHF.

V gene TRBV3-1 (or the pseudogene TRBV3-2) combines with J gene TRBJ2-1; 14 bases map to TRBD2. CDR3 length equals 21 residues. In germline, CDR1 is LGHDT, CDR2 YNNKEL (reference sequence). After removal of 2 bases from V and 0 bases from J, the junction contained 12 bases not matched to a gene. The DNA for the CDR3 is TGTGCCAGCAGCCAAAAGACCGGGACTAGCGGGAGTCGTAGCTCCTACAATGAGCAGTTCTTC. Protein: CASSQKTGTSGSRSSYNEQFF.

The V and J genes are TRBV4-1 and TRBJ1-6, with D possibly being TRBD1 (6 bases). The V gene lost 0 bases and the J gene lost 10 bases, with 19 bases spanning the gap. The CDR3 has 17 amino acids. Germline CDR1 reads MGHRA; CDR2 reads YSYEKL. The CDR3 DNA is TGCGCCAGCAGCCAAGACAACCAGGACAGTTCCTGGTCACCCCTCCACTTT. This encodes CASSQDNQDSSWSPLHF.